This T cell receptor (beta chain) appears in the sequencing data of a study of blood T cell repertoires in COVID-19. The protocol was immunoSEQ multiplex PCR, while the TCRdb copy is restricted to in-frame clones and leaves out a portion. The data contain 200,000 to 300,000 clones, about nine tenths of them singletons. The TCR originated in a woman in her thirties or forties with acute COVID-19. Sequencing used PBMCs or T cells enriched from blood (not recorded which).

The CDR3 DNA follows: TGCGCCAGCAGCCCCCGCGACAGGGGGCTGGATGAGCAGTTCTTC. Amino acid sequence: CASSPRDRGLDEQFF. J is TRBJ2-1 and V is TRBV4-3; 10 bases match TRBD1. In germline, CDR1 is LGHNA, CDR2 YSLEER. CDR3 length: 15 amino acids. V trimming: 4 bases; J trimming: 8 bases; junction bases outside the gene matches: 8.